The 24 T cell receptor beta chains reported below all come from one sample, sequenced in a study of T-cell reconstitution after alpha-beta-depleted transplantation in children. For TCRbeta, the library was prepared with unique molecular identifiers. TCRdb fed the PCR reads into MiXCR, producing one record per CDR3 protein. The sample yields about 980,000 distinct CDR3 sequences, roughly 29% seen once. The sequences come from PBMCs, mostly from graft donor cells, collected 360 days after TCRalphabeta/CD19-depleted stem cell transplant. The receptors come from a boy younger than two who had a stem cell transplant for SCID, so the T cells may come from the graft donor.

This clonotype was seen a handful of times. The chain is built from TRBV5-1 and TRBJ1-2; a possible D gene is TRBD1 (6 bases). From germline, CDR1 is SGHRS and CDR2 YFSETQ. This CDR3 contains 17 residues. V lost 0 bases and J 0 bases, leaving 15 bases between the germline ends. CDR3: CASSLGPGVRANYGYTF. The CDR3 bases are TGCGCCAGCAGCTTGGGGCCAGGGGTTCGGGCTAACTATGGCTACACCTTC.

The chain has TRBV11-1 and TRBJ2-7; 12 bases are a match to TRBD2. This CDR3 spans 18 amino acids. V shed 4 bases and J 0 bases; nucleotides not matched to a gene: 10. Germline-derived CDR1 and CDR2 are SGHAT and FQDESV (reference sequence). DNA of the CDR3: TGTGCCAGCAGCTCCCCTTATCCTAGCGGGGGGGCCTCCTACGAGCAGTACTTC. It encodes CASSSPYPSGGASYEQYF. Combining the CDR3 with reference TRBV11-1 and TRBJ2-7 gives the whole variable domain EAEVAQSPRYKITEKSQAVAFWCDPISGHATLYWYRQILGQGPELLVQFQDESVVDDSQLPKDRFSAERLKGVDSTLKIQPAELGDSAMYLCASSSPYPSGGASYEQYFGPGTRLTVT.

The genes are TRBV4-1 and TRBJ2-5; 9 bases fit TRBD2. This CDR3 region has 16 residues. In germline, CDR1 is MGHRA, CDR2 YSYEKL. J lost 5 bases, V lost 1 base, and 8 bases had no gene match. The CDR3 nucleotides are TGCGCCAGCAGCCAAGTTGGTCCAGCGGGGGGTGAGACCCAGTACTTC. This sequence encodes CASSQVGPAGGETQYF.

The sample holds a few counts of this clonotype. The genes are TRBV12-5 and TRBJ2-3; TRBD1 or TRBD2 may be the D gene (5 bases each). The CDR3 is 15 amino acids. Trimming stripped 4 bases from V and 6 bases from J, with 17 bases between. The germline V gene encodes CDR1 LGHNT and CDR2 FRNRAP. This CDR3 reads CASGWVAPRGDTQYF. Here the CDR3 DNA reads TGTGCTAGTGGTTGGGTAGCCCCGAGGGGCGATACGCAGTATTTT.

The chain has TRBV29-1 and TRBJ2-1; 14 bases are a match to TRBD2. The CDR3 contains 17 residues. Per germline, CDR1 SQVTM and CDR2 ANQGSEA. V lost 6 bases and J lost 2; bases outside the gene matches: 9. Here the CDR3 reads CSVDGLAGGLTYNEQFF. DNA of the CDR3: TGCAGCGTCGACGGACTAGCGGGGGGACTAACCTACAATGAGCAGTTCTTC.

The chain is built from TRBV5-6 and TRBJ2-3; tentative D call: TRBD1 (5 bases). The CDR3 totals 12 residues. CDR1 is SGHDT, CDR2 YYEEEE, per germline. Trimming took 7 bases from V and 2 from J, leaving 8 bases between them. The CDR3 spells CASGHLTDTQYF. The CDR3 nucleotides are TGTGCCAGCGGACACCTCACAGATACGCAGTATTTT. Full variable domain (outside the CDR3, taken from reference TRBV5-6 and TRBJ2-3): DAGVTQSPTHLIKTRGQQVTLRCSPKSGHDTVSWYQQALGQGPQFIFQYYEEEERQRGNFPDRFSGHQFPNYSSELNVNALLLGDSALYLCASGHLTDTQYFGPGTRLTVL.

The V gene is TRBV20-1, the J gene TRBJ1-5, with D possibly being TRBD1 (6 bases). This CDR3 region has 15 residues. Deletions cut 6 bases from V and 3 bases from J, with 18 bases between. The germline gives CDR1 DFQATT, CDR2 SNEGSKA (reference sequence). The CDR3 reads CSAANRVLSNQPQHF. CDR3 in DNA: TGCAGTGCGGCAAACAGGGTCCTATCCAATCAGCCCCAGCATTTT.

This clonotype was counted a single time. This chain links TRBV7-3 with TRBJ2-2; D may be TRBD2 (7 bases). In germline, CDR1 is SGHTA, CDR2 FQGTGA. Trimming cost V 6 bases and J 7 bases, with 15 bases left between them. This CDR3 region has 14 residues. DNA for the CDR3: TGTGCCAGCAGTCGAGGGGGGGCCGGCGGGGAGCTGTTTTTT. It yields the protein CASSRGGAGGELFF.

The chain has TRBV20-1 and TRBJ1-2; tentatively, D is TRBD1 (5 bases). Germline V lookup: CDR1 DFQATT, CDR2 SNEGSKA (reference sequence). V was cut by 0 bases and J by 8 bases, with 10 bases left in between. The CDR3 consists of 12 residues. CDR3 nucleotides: TGCAGTGCTAGAGATCAGGGTAAAGGCTACACCTTC. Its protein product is CSARDQGKGYTF.

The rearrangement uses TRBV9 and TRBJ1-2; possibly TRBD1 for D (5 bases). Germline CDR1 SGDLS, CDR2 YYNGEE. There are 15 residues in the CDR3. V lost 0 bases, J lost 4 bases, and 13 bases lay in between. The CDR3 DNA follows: TGTGCCAGCAGCGTAGGGAAGGGGCAAGGCTATGGCTACACCTTC. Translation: CASSVGKGQGYGYTF.

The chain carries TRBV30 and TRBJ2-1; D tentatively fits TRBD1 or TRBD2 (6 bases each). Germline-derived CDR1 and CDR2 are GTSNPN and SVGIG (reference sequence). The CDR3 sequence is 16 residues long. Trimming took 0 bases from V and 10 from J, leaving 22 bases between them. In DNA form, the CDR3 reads TGTGCCTGGAGTGTACTCGGGGGCCGCACGATCCACGAGCAGTTCTTC. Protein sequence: CAWSVLGGRTIHEQFF.

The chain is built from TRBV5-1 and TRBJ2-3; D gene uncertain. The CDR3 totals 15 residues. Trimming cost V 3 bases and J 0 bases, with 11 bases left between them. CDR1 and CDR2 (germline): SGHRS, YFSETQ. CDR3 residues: CASSSPDGSTDTQYF. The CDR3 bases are TGCGCCAGCAGCTCCCCCGATGGGAGCACAGATACGCAGTATTTT.

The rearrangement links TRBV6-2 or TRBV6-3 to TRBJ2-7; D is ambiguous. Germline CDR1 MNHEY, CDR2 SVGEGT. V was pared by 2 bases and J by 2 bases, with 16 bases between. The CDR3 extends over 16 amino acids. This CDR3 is CASSYPDKGLPYEQYF. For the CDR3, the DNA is TGTGCCAGCAGTTACCCGGATAAAGGTCTCCCCTACGAGCAGTACTTC.

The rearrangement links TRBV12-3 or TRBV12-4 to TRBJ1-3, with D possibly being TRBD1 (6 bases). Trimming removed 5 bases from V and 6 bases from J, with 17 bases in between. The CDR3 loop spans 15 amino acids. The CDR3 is CASSPETGGTNTIYF. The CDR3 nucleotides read TGTGCCAGCAGTCCGGAGACAGGCGGAACAAACACCATATATTTT.

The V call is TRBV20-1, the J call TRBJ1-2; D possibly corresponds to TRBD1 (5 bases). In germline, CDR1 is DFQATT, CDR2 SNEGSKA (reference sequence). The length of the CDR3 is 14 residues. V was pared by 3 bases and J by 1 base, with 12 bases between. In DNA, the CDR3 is TGCAGTGCTAGGGGCCCACAGGTTAACTATGGCTACACCTTC. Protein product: CSARGPQVNYGYTF.

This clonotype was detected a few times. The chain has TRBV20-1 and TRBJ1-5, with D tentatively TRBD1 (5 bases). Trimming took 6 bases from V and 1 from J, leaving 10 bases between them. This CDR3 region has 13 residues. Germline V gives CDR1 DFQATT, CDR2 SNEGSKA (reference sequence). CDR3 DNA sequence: TGCAGTGCAACCGAGGGGAGCAATCAGCCCCAGCATTTT. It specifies CSATEGSNQPQHF.

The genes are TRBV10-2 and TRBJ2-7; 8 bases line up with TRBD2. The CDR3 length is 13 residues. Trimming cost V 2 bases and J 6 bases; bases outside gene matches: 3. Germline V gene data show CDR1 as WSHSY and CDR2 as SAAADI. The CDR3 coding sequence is TGCGCCAGCAGTGAGCGGGGGGGACTCGAGCAGTACTTC. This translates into CASSERGGLEQYF.

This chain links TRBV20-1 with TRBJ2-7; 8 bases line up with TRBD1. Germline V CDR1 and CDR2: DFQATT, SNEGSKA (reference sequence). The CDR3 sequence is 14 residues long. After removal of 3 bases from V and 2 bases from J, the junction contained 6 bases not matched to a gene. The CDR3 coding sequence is TGCAGTGCTAGGCTAGACAGGGGTCCCTACGAGCAGTACTTC. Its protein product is CSARLDRGPYEQYF.

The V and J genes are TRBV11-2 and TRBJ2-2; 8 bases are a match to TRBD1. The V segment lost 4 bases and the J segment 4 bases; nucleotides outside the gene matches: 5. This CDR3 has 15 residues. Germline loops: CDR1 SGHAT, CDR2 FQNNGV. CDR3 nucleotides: TGTGCCAGCAGCTCGGCAGGGGGCTTCACCGGGGAGCTGTTTTTT. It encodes CASSSAGGFTGELFF.

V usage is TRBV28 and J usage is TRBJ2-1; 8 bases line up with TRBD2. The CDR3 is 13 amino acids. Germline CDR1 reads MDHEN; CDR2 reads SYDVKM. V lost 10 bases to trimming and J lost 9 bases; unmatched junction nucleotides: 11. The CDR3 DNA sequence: TGTGCCATGGCGGGACTAGGAGTGAGTGAGCAGTTCTTC. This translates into CAMAGLGVSEQFF.

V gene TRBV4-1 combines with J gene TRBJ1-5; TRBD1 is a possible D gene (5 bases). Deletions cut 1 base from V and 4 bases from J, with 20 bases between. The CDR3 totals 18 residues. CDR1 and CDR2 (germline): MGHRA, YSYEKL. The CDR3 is CASSQAFLRDPGNQPQHF. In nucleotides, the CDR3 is TGCGCCAGCAGCCAAGCGTTTTTGAGGGATCCAGGGAATCAGCCCCAGCATTTT.

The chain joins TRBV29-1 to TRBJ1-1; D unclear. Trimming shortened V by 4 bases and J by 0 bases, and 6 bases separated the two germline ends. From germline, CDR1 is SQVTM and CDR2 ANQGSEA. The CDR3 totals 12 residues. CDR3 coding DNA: TGCAGCGTTGCCACGGTGAACACTGAAGCTTTCTTT. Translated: CSVATVNTEAFF. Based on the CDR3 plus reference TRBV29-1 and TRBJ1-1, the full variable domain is SAVISQKPSRDICQRGTSLTIQCQVDSQVTMMFWYRQQPGQSLTLIATANQGSEATYESGFVIDKFPISRPNLTFSTLTVSNMSPEDSSIYLCSVATVNTEAFFGQGTRLTVV.

The CDR3 DNA reads as TGCAGTGCTAGAGATCGTGGTAGCGGGGACGAGCAGTACTTC. Amino acids: CSARDRGSGDEQYF. The chain has TRBV20-1 and TRBJ2-7, with 8 bases aligning to TRBD2. There are 14 residues in the CDR3. The germline gives CDR1 DFQATT, CDR2 SNEGSKA (reference sequence). V shed 0 bases and J 5 bases; nucleotides not matched to a gene: 6.

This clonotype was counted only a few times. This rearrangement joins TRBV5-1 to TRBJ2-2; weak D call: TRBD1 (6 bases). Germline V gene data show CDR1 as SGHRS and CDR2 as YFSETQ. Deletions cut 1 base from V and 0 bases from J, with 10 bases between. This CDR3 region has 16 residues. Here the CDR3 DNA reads TGCGCCAGCAGCTTGATTACAGGGCCGAACACCGGGGAGCTGTTTTTT. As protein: CASSLITGPNTGELFF.